These T cell receptor beta chains were read from a single sample in a study of PD-1 blockade in classical Hodgkin lymphoma. TCRdb's copy holds only in-frame clones and misses some; the assay was immunoSEQ multiplex PCR. The profile covers approximately 65,000 clones, with 91% appearing a single time and about a tenth taken by the ten largest. The sequencing here drew on peripheral blood mononuclear cells (PBMCs), taken before the fourth cycle of nivolumab. These receptors were taken from a human donor with classical Hodgkin lymphoma. CDR3s include the opening cysteine and the closing phenylalanine or tryptophan. D genes are given only for firm matches. Clone sizes are given selectively: once, few, many, or a class where the clone is expanded.

V	size	J	D	CDR3	DNA
TRBV27	.	TRBJ2-7	TRBD1	CASSVPSGQGLYF	TGTGCCAGCAGCGTGCCGTCGGGACAGGGGCTTTACTTC
TRBV30	.	TRBJ2-7	.	CAWKPGGSYEQYF	TGTGCCTGGAAGCCGGGGGGCTCGTACGAGCAGTACTTC
TRBV13	.	TRBJ2-3	TRBD2	CASSLGLAGAPSTDTQYF	TGTGCCAGCAGCTTAGGCCTAGCGGGGGCACCTAGCACAGATACGCAGTATTTT
TRBV6-1	.	TRBJ2-5	.	CASGKLSQETQYF	TGTGCCAGCGGAAAACTATCGCAAGAGACCCAGTACTTC
TRBV9	.	TRBJ1-3	.	CASSVTAGGGNTIYF	TGTGCCAGCAGCGTCACCGCAGGAGGAGGAAACACCATATATTTT
TRBV28	.	TRBJ1-3	.	CASSTKVGESGNTIYF	TGTGCCAGCAGTACTAAAGTAGGGGAATCCGGAAACACCATATATTTT
TRBV11-2	.	TRBJ2-2	.	CASLNGELFF	TGTGCCAGCCTAAACGGGGAGCTGTTTTTT
TRBV6-1	.	TRBJ1-1	.	CASTRGGTEAFF	TGTGCCAGCACTCGAGGTGGCACTGAAGCTTTCTTT
TRBV30	once	TRBJ2-4	.	CAWSGAGIQNIQYF	TGTGCCTGGAGTGGGGCCGGAATACAAAACATTCAGTACTTC
TRBV28	.	TRBJ2-1	.	CASKGSSYNEQFF	TGTGCCAGCAAGGGGAGCTCCTACAATGAGCAGTTCTTC